One sample yielded the 21 T cell receptor beta chains listed below, sequenced in a study of T cell responses to AZD1222 COVID-19 vaccine. Clones were sequenced by immunoSEQ multiplex PCR, and TCRdb holds only the in-frame ones, with some missing. The sample consists of 120,000 to 150,000 clones, roughly 90% of them appearing once. The sequences come from peripheral blood, collected on day 0 of AZD1222 vaccination. The receptor set was obtained from an adult in good health.

J is TRBJ2-1 and V is TRBV9; D not certain. This CDR3 is built from 15 residues. Between the trimmed V and J ends, which lost 0 bases and 8 bases, there was a span of 15 bases. Germline lookup yields CDR1 SGDLS and CDR2 YYNGEE. The chain's CDR3 is CASSVGTSYDDEQFF. CDR3 DNA sequence: TGTGCCAGCAGCGTAGGGACCTCTTATGACGATGAGCAGTTCTTC.

This chain joins TRBV19 and TRBJ2-1; 8 nucleotides match TRBD2. Germline CDR1 and CDR2: LNHDA and SQIVND (reference sequence). This CDR3 contains 15 residues. V shed 3 bases and J 0 bases; nucleotides not matched to a gene: 1. The CDR3 here is CASSMGTSSYNEQFF. The CDR3 coding sequence is TGTGCCAGTAGTATGGGGACTAGCTCCTACAATGAGCAGTTCTTC. Full variable domain (rest looked up from reference TRBV19 and TRBJ2-1): DGGITQSPKYLFRKEGQNVTLSCEQNLNHDAMYWYRQDPGQGLRLIYYSQIVNDFQKGDIAEGYSVSREKKESFPLTVTSAQKNPTAFYLCASSMGTSSYNEQFFGPGTRLTVL.

The rearrangement joins TRBV21-1 to TRBJ2-7; TRBD1 reflects the table's D call only, with no check against the DNA. TRBV21-1 is annotated as a pseudogene. The CDR3 consists of 14 residues. The CDR3 spells CASSRGRHSYEQYF. The CDR3 bases are TGTGCCAGCAGCAGGGGGCGGCACTCCTACGAGCAGTACTTC.

This clone was seen only a few times. The rearrangement joins TRBV6-5 to TRBJ2-7; either TRBD1 or TRBD2 may fit D (5 bases each). Germline values: CDR1 MNHEY, CDR2 SVGAGI. Trimming took off 6 bases at V and 6 bases at J, with 15 bases between the two ends. CDR3 size: 13 residues. The CDR3 here is CASSRDGGGEQYF. DNA of the CDR3: TGTGCCAGCAGCCGGGACGGTGGGGGCGAGCAGTACTTC.

The V and J genes are TRBV5-4 and TRBJ2-1; 8 nucleotides match TRBD2. The CDR3 consists of 16 residues. In germline, CDR1 is SGHNT, CDR2 YYREEE (reference sequence). J lost 13 bases, V lost 0 bases, and 15 bases had no gene match. CDR3 sequence reads: CASSLVPLAGPKEQFF. The CDR3 DNA reads TGTGCCAGCAGCTTGGTTCCCCTAGCGGGTCCGAAGGAACAGTTCTTC.

The chain has TRBV11-2 and TRBJ2-3; 8 nucleotides align to TRBD2. The CDR3 covers 16 residues. Losses at the gene ends were 5 bases for V and 4 bases for J; bases not matched to a gene: 11. Germline V gives CDR1 SGHAT, CDR2 FQNNGV. CDR3 bases: TGTGCCAGCAGCCCAGTTGTCGGGGGGGCCTCAGATACGCAGTATTTT. It specifies CASSPVVGGASDTQYF.

This chain joins TRBV13 and TRBJ2-7; 10 bases fit TRBD1. V lost 5 bases, J lost 7 bases, and 5 bases stayed unmatched. Germline values: CDR1 PRHDT, CDR2 FYEKMQ (reference sequence). The CDR3 sequence is 13 residues long. The CDR3 coding sequence is TGTGCCAGCAGCACAGACAGGGGGCGGGAGCAGTACTTC. Residues: CASSTDRGREQYF.

The rearrangement joins TRBV7-2 to TRBJ2-7; D is perhaps TRBD2 (6 bases). The CDR3 is 17 residues long. V lost 5 bases to trimming and J lost 3 bases, with 23 bases between them. Per germline, CDR1 SGHTA and CDR2 FQGNSA. DNA of the CDR3: TGTGCCAGCAGCCCCGCAATCTGGCGGGGTCGGAACTACGAGCAGTACTTC. Its translation: CASSPAIWRGRNYEQYF.

This chain links TRBV7-9 with TRBJ2-7, with D perhaps matching TRBD1 (6 bases). Germline-derived CDR1 and CDR2 are SEHNR and FQNEAQ (reference sequence). V was cut by 5 bases and J by 2 bases, with 16 bases left in between. This CDR3 has 15 residues. The CDR3 reads CASSLTTGSAYEQYF. CDR3 bases: TGTGCCAGCAGCCTGACTACAGGGTCCGCCTACGAGCAGTACTTC.

The gene calls are TRBV27 and TRBJ1-5; the match to TRBD1 covers 9 bases. The ends lost 5 bases at V and 4 bases at J; junction bases unmatched: 12. CDR3 length: 17 residues. Germline V gives CDR1 MNHEY, CDR2 SMNVEV (reference sequence). The chain's CDR3 is CASSPRTGVRLNQPQHF. CDR3 bases: TGTGCCAGCAGTCCCAGGACAGGGGTCCGCTTAAATCAGCCCCAGCATTTT.

V gene TRBV4-2 combines with J gene TRBJ2-7, with D possibly TRBD2 on 7 matching bases. Germline-derived CDR1 and CDR2 are LGHNA and YNFKEQ. The CDR3 runs 15 residues. V lost 4 bases to trimming and J lost 2 bases, with 15 bases between them. The CDR3 DNA follows: TGTGCCAGCAGCCCTCAAGGGGGGGAGGCCTACGAGCAGTACTTC. Amino acid sequence: CASSPQGGEAYEQYF.

The gene calls are TRBV6-6 and TRBJ2-7, with a possible D match to TRBD1 (5 bases). Germline values: CDR1 MNHNY, CDR2 SVGAGI (reference sequence). CDR3 length: 14 residues. The ends were cut back, 0 bases at V and 1 base at J, with 7 bases in the middle. CDR3 DNA: TGTGCCAGCAGTTACTCGCAGGGATCCTACGAGCAGTACTTC. Protein sequence: CASSYSQGSYEQYF.

V and J are TRBV6-5 and TRBJ1-1; 7 nucleotides agree with TRBD1. The CDR3 runs to 13 residues. Per germline, CDR1 MNHEY and CDR2 SVGAGI. Trimming took 7 bases from V and 2 from J; bases not matched to a gene: 4. CDR3 amino acids: CASTGQINTEAFF. In DNA, the CDR3 is TGTGCCAGCACGGGACAGATTAACACTGAAGCTTTCTTT.

The chain joins TRBV7-6 to TRBJ2-2; D is unresolved. The CDR3 is 12 residues long. Between the trimmed V and J ends, which lost 5 bases and 6 bases, there was a span of 7 bases. Germline V gene lookup returns CDR1 SGHVS and CDR2 FNYEAQ. The CDR3 DNA reads TGTGCCAGCAGCCCAGGAGCCGGGGAGCTGTTTTTT. Its translation is CASSPGAGELFF.

The rearrangement uses TRBV28 and TRBJ2-7; no clear D. The V end was cut by 3 bases, the J end by 0 bases, with 6 bases between. Germline V CDR1 and CDR2: MDHEN, SYDVKM. CDR3 length equals 13 residues. CDR3 sequence (DNA): TGTGCCAGCAGTTTGAGGAGCTCCTACGAGCAGTACTTC. Residues: CASSLRSSYEQYF.

This clone came up a few times. The CDR3 DNA sequence: TGTGCCAGCAGCCGACCGGGACAGGGAGTTGTCGAGCAGTACTTC. It translates to CASSRPGQGVVEQYF. V and J are TRBV3-1 (or the pseudogene TRBV3-2) and TRBJ2-7, with TRBD1 matching over 9 bases. The germline gives CDR1 LGHDT, CDR2 YNNKEL (reference sequence). The V and J ends lost 4 bases and 6 bases, in that order; junction bases with no gene match: 10. The CDR3 loop spans 15 amino acids.

The V gene is TRBV7-3, the J gene TRBJ1-1, with D possibly matching TRBD1 (5 bases). The CDR3 sequence is 13 residues long. Germline lookup yields CDR1 SGHTA and CDR2 FQGTGA. V gave up 2 bases and J gave up 3 bases, with 7 bases separating them. The CDR3 spells CASSLGGDTEAFF. The CDR3 region has the DNA TGTGCCAGCAGCTTAGGGGGAGACACTGAAGCTTTCTTT.

This chain links TRBV4-1 with TRBJ2-7; D unresolved. Between the trimmed V and J ends, which lost 4 bases and 0 bases, there was a span of 13 bases. The CDR3 covers 15 residues. Germline V gene lookup returns CDR1 MGHRA and CDR2 YSYEKL. The CDR3 nucleotides are TGCGCCAGCAGCCCCCGGGCCCTGAGCTCCTACGAGCAGTACTTC. Amino acid sequence: CASSPRALSSYEQYF.

The J gene is TRBJ1-2, the V gene TRBV11-3, with D tentatively TRBD1 (5 bases). This CDR3 spans 14 amino acids. Germline CDR1 reads SGHNT; CDR2 reads YENEEA. V lost 4 bases, J lost 4 bases, and 13 bases lay in between. DNA of the CDR3: TGTGCCAGCAGCTCAAGGACCGGGGGCTATGGCTACACCTTC. Amino acids: CASSSRTGGYGYTF.

This clone was seen a few times. The chain combines TRBV6-2 or TRBV6-3 with TRBJ1-4, with D hard to call. The CDR3 runs to 16 residues. The germline V gene encodes CDR1 MNHEY and CDR2 SVGEGT. Trimming removed 5 bases from V and 0 bases from J, with 13 bases in between. CDR3 sequence (DNA): TGTGCCAGCAGTCGTGTTCCAGGTGCAACTAATGAAAAACTGTTTTTT. Its translation: CASSRVPGATNEKLFF.

The chain combines TRBV7-2 with TRBJ1-4; possible D gene TRBD1, 5 bases. CDR1 is SGHTA, CDR2 FQGNSA, per germline. The length of the CDR3 is 12 residues. V lost 2 bases, J lost 10 bases, and 8 bases lay in between. DNA of the CDR3: TGTGCCAGCAGCTTATGGCAGGGAAAACTGTTTTTT. Translation gives CASSLWQGKLFF.